This T cell receptor (beta chain) was captured in a study of control samples from healthy donors and cancer patients. The protocol was immunoSEQ multiplex PCR, while the TCRdb copy is restricted to in-frame clones and leaves out a portion. This sample yields around 33,000 clones, of which more than 85% are seen a single time; 1.5% to 2% belongs to the top ten. This CDR3 has 13 residues. Trimming removed 6 bases from V and 9 bases from J, with 12 bases in between. This receptor was identified in a woman between 40 and 50 years old with lung cancer. This chain joins TRBV12-3 or TRBV12-4 and TRBJ1-6; possible D gene TRBD1, 5 bases. Sample: PBMCs. Here the CDR3 reads CASSSGLGSPLHF. CDR3 nucleotides: TGTGCCAGCAGCTCAGGGCTTGGTTCACCCCTCCACTTT.